Listed below are T cell receptor beta chains from one sample, sequenced in a study of blood T cell repertoires in COVID-19. Measured with immunoSEQ multiplex PCR; TCRdb has only the in-frame clones, and not every one. Among 250,000 to 300,000 clones listed, 80% to 85% were seen once. Sequencing input: PBMCs or T cells enriched from blood (not recorded which). These receptors came from a man in his forties who had been exposed to COVID-19. CDR3s include the opening cysteine and the closing phenylalanine or tryptophan. The D gene is left open where the match is weak. Rows give clone size only sometimes, using once, few, many, or a class for an expanded clone.

clone_size	v_call	d_call	j_call	cdr3_aa	cdr3_nt
-	TRBV7-9	-	TRBJ2-3	CASNPTGLKITQYF	TGTGCCAGCAACCCGACAGGACTGAAGATTACGCAGTATTTT
-	TRBV5-1	TRBD2	TRBJ2-3	CASSLAGLAGSTDTQYF	TGCGCCAGCAGCTTGGCCGGGCTAGCGGGGTCCACAGATACGCAGTATTTT
-	TRBV3-1/TRBV3-2	-	TRBJ1-5	CASSRYRDSNQPQHF	TGTGCCAGCAGCCGCTACAGGGATAGCAATCAGCCCCAGCATTTT
-	TRBV28	TRBD1	TRBJ1-3	CASTIGQGARGNTIYF	TGTGCCAGCACCATCGGACAGGGGGCGCGGGGAAACACCATATATTTT
-	TRBV2	-	TRBJ1-6	CASSGQNLWGNF	TGTGCCAGCAGTGGGCAGAACCTTTGGGGCAACTTT
-	TRBV19	TRBD1	TRBJ1-1	CASETTTGQGISFF	TGTGCCAGCGAAACAACGACGGGACAGGGAATTTCTTTCTTT
few	TRBV11-3	TRBD1	TRBJ1-2	CASSTDRGANYGYTF	TGTGCCAGCAGCACCGACAGGGGAGCTAACTATGGCTACACCTTC
-	TRBV3-1/TRBV3-2	-	TRBJ1-4	CASSSRGGRREKLFF	TGTGCCAGCAGCTCCCGCGGAGGGCGTAGGGAGAAACTGTTTTTT
once	TRBV27	TRBD2	TRBJ2-1	CASSPGTSGSPYNEQFF	TGTGCCAGCAGTCCCGGGACTAGCGGGAGTCCATACAATGAGCAGTTCTTC
-	TRBV6-4	-	TRBJ1-3	CASPPNPGRSGNTIYF	TGTGCCAGCCCCCCAAACCCAGGAAGATCTGGAAACACCATATATTTT
-	TRBV5-4	TRBD2	TRBJ2-1	CASSPVAGGVNEQFF	TGTGCCAGCAGCCCCGTAGCGGGAGGGGTCAATGAGCAGTTCTTC
-	TRBV18	-	TRBJ1-4	CASSRGTNEKLFF	TGTGCCAGCTCAAGGGGAACTAATGAAAAACTGTTTTTT
few	TRBV12-3/TRBV12-4	-	TRBJ1-1	CASSSTAIHAFF	TGTGCCAGCAGTTCCACCGCTATTCATGCTTTCTTT
-	TRBV6-5	TRBD1	TRBJ2-7	CASTESTGSNEQYF	TGTGCCAGCACCGAGTCGACAGGGTCGAACGAGCAGTACTTC
-	TRBV7-9	TRBD1	TRBJ2-7	CASSSDRGYEQYF	TGTGCCAGCAGCTCGGACAGGGGTTACGAGCAGTACTTC
-	TRBV6-5	TRBD1	TRBJ2-7	CASRGTGAFYEQYF	TGTGCCAGCAGGGGGACAGGAGCTTTCTACGAGCAGTACTTC
-	TRBV27	-	TRBJ2-1	CASSWGGPGEQFF	TGTGCCAGCAGTTGGGGGGGGCCAGGTGAGCAGTTCTTC
-	TRBV27	TRBD1	TRBJ2-5	CASSSTGGAQETQYF	TGTGCCAGCAGTTCGACAGGGGGCGCGCAAGAGACCCAGTACTTC
few	TRBV5-1	-	TRBJ1-1	CASTRTANTEAFF	TGCGCCAGCACCAGGACAGCGAACACTGAAGCTTTCTTT
-	TRBV11-2	-	TRBJ2-1	CASSPEGRDSLYNEQFF	TGTGCCAGCAGCCCGGAGGGGCGGGACTCCCTTTACAATGAGCAGTTCTTC
-	TRBV5-1	TRBD2	TRBJ2-7	CASSLVGGRTYEQYF	TGCGCCAGCAGCTTGGTGGGGGGGAGGACCTACGAGCAGTACTTC
-	TRBV24-1	-	TRBJ2-7	CATSRGPAYEQYF	TGTGCCACCTCCAGGGGCCCGGCCTACGAGCAGTACTTC
once	TRBV5-1	TRBD1	TRBJ1-1	CASSRQGRNTEAFF	TGCGCCAGCAGCCGACAGGGGAGGAACACTGAAGCTTTCTTT
-	TRBV12-3/TRBV12-4	-	TRBJ1-2	CASSHLGAYGYTF	TGTGCCAGCAGTCACCTGGGGGCCTATGGCTACACCTTC
-	TRBV21-1	-	TRBJ2-3	CASSKAPEGLPRTYNSTDTQYF	TGTGCCAGCAGCAAAGCGCCCGAGGGACTACCCAGAACCTATAATAGCACAGATACGCAGTATTTT
-	TRBV19	-	TRBJ1-3	CASSIDRGSGNTIYF	TGTGCCAGTAGTATAGATCGGGGGTCTGGAAACACCATATATTTT
-	TRBV18	-	TRBJ2-5	CASSPQEEETQYF	TGTGCCAGCTCACCCCAGGAGGAAGAGACCCAGTACTTC
-	TRBV27	-	TRBJ2-7	CASSFGAGGYEQYF	TGTGCCAGCAGTTTTGGGGCAGGGGGGTACGAGCAGTACTTC
few	TRBV20-1	TRBD1	TRBJ2-7	CSAQTGGEQYF	TGCAGTGCTCAGACAGGGGGCGAGCAGTACTTC
-	TRBV30	-	TRBJ1-2	CAWSVGTNYGYTF	TGTGCCTGGAGTGTAGGGACAAACTATGGCTACACCTTC
-	TRBV5-4	-	TRBJ1-6	CASSSKTGGSNSPLHF	TGTGCCAGCAGCTCAAAGACCGGGGGTAGCAATTCACCCCTCCACTTT
-	TRBV6-5	TRBD1	TRBJ1-2	CASSTGGSGYTF	TGTGCCAGCAGCACAGGGGGTAGTGGCTACACCTTC
-	TRBV29-1	TRBD2	TRBJ2-1	CSGRPQGLAGYNEQFF	TGCAGCGGCAGACCTCAGGGACTAGCGGGATACAATGAGCAGTTCTTC
-	TRBV3-1/TRBV3-2	TRBD2	TRBJ2-1	CASSQHLGGSYNEQFF	TGTGCCAGCAGCCAACATCTCGGCGGGAGCTACAATGAGCAGTTCTTC
-	TRBV7-3	TRBD2	TRBJ2-3	CASSLRLAGSTDTQYF	TGTGCCAGCAGCCTCCGTCTAGCGGGAAGCACAGATACGCAGTATTTT
-	TRBV9	TRBD1	TRBJ1-4	CASSAGTGWEKLFF	TGTGCCAGCAGCGCAGGGACAGGGTGGGAAAAACTGTTTTTT
-	TRBV5-4	-	TRBJ2-1	CASSFGTSTNEQFF	TGTGCCAGCAGCTTTGGGACATCCACCAATGAGCAGTTCTTC
-	TRBV19	TRBD1	TRBJ1-4	CASRPGQENEKLFF	TGTGCCAGTAGACCGGGACAGGAGAATGAAAAACTGTTTTTT
few	TRBV19	TRBD1	TRBJ1-1	CASSPGTAEAFF	TGTGCCAGTAGCCCTGGGACAGCCGAAGCTTTCTTT
once	TRBV12-3/TRBV12-4	-	TRBJ2-7	CASSFFLYEQYF	TGTGCCAGCAGTTTTTTTCTCTACGAGCAGTACTTC
-	TRBV5-1	TRBD1	TRBJ2-1	CASSLDSRTGGNEQFF	TGCGCCAGCAGCTTGGACTCACGGACAGGGGGCAATGAGCAGTTCTTC
-	TRBV2	-	TRBJ2-4	CASSRDGQLAKNIQYF	TGTGCCAGCAGCCGCGACGGACAACTAGCCAAAAACATTCAGTACTTC
-	TRBV14	TRBD2	TRBJ2-1	CASSQESWGLGRNEQFF	TGTGCCAGCAGCCAAGAGTCGTGGGGACTAGGGCGGAATGAGCAGTTCTTC
-	TRBV2	-	TRBJ2-3	CASSLPPDTQYF	TGTGCCAGCAGCCTTCCCCCAGATACGCAGTATTTT
few	TRBV28	-	TRBJ2-1	CASRLAAPNNEQFF	TGTGCCAGCAGACTAGCTGCCCCCAACAATGAGCAGTTCTTC
-	TRBV29-1	TRBD1	TRBJ2-5	CSVGGQGRETQYF	TGCAGCGTTGGGGGACAGGGGCGAGAGACCCAGTACTTC
-	TRBV5-6	TRBD1	TRBJ1-2	CASSFTTGGDGYTF	TGTGCCAGCAGCTTCACAACAGGGGGCGATGGCTACACCTTC
-	TRBV25-1	TRBD1	TRBJ1-1	CASSAPRQGTQEAFF	TGTGCCAGCAGTGCACCTAGACAGGGGACTCAAGAAGCTTTCTTT
-	TRBV7-8	-	TRBJ1-5	CASSFQGKVRQPQHF	TGTGCCAGCAGCTTCCAGGGGAAGGTGCGGCAGCCCCAGCATTTT
-	TRBV6-1	TRBD2	TRBJ2-7	CASSEIAGDGEQYF	TGTGCCAGCAGTGAGATAGCGGGAGATGGTGAGCAGTACTTC
-	TRBV18	-	TRBJ2-5	CASSPSRAGRETQYF	TGTGCCAGCTCACCCTCCCGAGCAGGGAGGGAGACCCAGTACTTC
-	TRBV28	TRBD2	TRBJ2-3	CASSPSGRGPDTQYF	TGTGCCAGCAGTCCTAGCGGCAGAGGGCCCGATACGCAGTATTTT
-	TRBV5-4	TRBD1	TRBJ1-2	CASSPWTGTLVYGYTF	TGTGCCAGCAGCCCCTGGACAGGTACTCTAGTCTATGGCTACACCTTC